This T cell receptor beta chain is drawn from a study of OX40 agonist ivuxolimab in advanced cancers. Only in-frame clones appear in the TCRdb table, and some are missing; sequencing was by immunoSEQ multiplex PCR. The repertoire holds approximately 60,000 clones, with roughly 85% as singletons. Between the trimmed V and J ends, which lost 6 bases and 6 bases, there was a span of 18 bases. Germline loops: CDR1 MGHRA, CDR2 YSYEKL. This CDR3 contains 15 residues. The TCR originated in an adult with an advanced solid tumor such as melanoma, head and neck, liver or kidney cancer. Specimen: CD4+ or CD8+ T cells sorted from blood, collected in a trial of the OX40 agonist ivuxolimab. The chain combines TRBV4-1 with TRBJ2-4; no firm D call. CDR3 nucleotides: TGCGCCAGCAGTCCCGACTCCGACCCGAGAAACATTCAGTACTTC. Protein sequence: CASSPDSDPRNIQYF.